The TCR beta chain under discussion was sequenced for a study of T-cell reconstitution after alpha-beta-depleted transplantation in children. CDR1 LGHDT and CDR2 YNNKEL come from the germline V gene (reference sequence). This CDR3 spans 14 amino acids. V was cut by 4 bases and J by 3 bases, with 9 bases left in between. This clonotype was seen a few times. Unique molecular identifiers were incorporated when the TCRbeta library was constructed. TCRdb called the PCR reads again in MiXCR, with one record for every CDR3 protein. Of some 590,000 distinct CDR3 sequences listed, 10% to 13% are singletons. The V call is TRBV3-1, the J call TRBJ2-2; weak D call: TRBD1 (5 bases). Here the sequenced sample was PBMCs from the stem cell graft donor, taken from the stem cell graft. The origin of this receptor is a human donor who donated a stem cell graft to a child with acute myeloid leukemia. The CDR3 DNA follows: TGTGCCAGCAGCCTCCGGACACACACCGGGGAGCTGTTTTTT. This codes for CASSLRTHTGELFF.